This is a list of T cell receptor beta chains from one sample in a study of shared clonotypes between healthy human individuals. Sequencing was performed with immunoSEQ multiplex PCR; in TCRdb, only in-frame clones are kept and a portion is missing. The table has approximately 340,000 clones, over 70% seen once. Material for sequencing was memory CD4+ T cells sorted from blood. These receptors were taken from a man aged 30 to 45 in good health. The CDR3 runs from the conserved cysteine through the conserved F or W. The order of the fields is V gene, clone size, J gene, D gene, CDR3 protein, CDR3 DNA. D genes are given only for firm matches. Some rows have no size entry. The others give once, few or many, or a class for an expanded clone.

TRBV15,-,TRBJ2-4,-,CATSRGGTGAKNIQYF,TGTGCCACCAGCAGGGGTGGTACCGGAGCCAAAAACATTCAGTACTTC
TRBV7-9,few,TRBJ2-5,-,CASSRGGGGVGKETQYF,TGTGCCAGCAGCCGAGGGGGCGGGGGAGTTGGAAAAGAGACCCAGTACTTC
TRBV7-8,-,TRBJ1-3,-,CASSLYVEAGNTIYF,TGTGCCAGCAGCTTATATGTAGAAGCTGGAAACACCATATATTTT
TRBV9,-,TRBJ2-1,-,CASSANVGVTEQFF,TGTGCCAGCAGCGCCAACGTTGGGGTCACTGAGCAGTTCTTC
TRBV6-4,-,TRBJ2-7,-,CASSGPRTAYEQYF,TGTGCCAGCAGTGGGCCTAGGACGGCGTACGAGCAGTACTTC
TRBV27,many,TRBJ2-7,TRBD2,CASRLNSGVNYEQYF,TGTGCCAGCAGGCTCAATAGCGGGGTAAACTACGAGCAGTACTTC
TRBV5-1,-,TRBJ2-3,-,CASSQRSGDTQYF,TGCGCCAGCAGTCAGAGGTCCGGGGATACGCAGTATTTT
TRBV2,many,TRBJ2-7,-,CASSSSSEQYF,TGTGCCAGCAGTTCTTCATCCGAGCAGTACTTC
TRBV7-3,-,TRBJ2-7,-,CASSTRDGYEQYF,TGTGCCAGCAGCACCAGGGACGGGTACGAGCAGTACTTC
TRBV11-3,-,TRBJ2-5,TRBD1,CASSPGLGTVEMETQYF,TGTGCCAGCAGCCCAGGCCTCGGGACAGTGGAGATGGAGACCCAGTACTTC
TRBV10-3,-,TRBJ1-4,TRBD1,CASGQGKEKLFF,TGTGCCTCGGGACAGGGAAAAGAAAAACTGTTTTTT
TRBV6-5,few,TRBJ2-1,TRBD2,CASSKTSGAYNEQFF,TGTGCCAGCAGCAAGACTAGCGGGGCTTACAATGAGCAGTTCTTC
TRBV5-1,-,TRBJ2-5,-,CASSSGLQETQYF,TGCGCCAGCAGCTCGGGACTGCAAGAGACCCAGTACTTC
TRBV10-1,-,TRBJ2-1,-,CANSGSISDSYNEQFF,TGCGCCAACTCTGGGAGCATTAGTGACTCCTACAATGAGCAGTTCTTC
TRBV10-3,-,TRBJ2-7,TRBD2,CAISAREGFHEQYF,TGTGCCATCAGTGCACGGGAGGGCTTCCACGAGCAGTACTTC
TRBV19,-,TRBJ1-5,-,CASSISAGASNQPQHF,TGTGCCAGTAGTATATCGGCGGGGGCTAGCAATCAGCCCCAGCATTTT
TRBV10-1,-,TRBJ2-1,-,CASSFIQGNEQFF,TGCGCCAGCAGTTTCATACAGGGCAATGAGCAGTTCTTC
TRBV2,many,TRBJ1-5,-,CASRAGLQQPQHF,TGTGCCAGCAGGGCAGGGTTACAGCAGCCCCAGCATTTT
TRBV7-2,-,TRBJ1-5,-,CASSLFHGGNQPQHF,TGTGCCAGCAGCTTATTTCATGGGGGCAATCAGCCCCAGCATTTT
TRBV5-5,-,TRBJ1-1,-,CASSLLQVNTEAFF,TGTGCCAGCAGCTTATTACAAGTTAACACTGAAGCTTTCTTT
TRBV7-2,-,TRBJ2-7,-,CASSPFTGTFSYEQYF,TGTGCCAGCAGCCCGTTTACAGGGACCTTCTCCTACGAGCAGTACTTC
TRBV6-1,many,TRBJ2-5,TRBD1,CASASTQGARETQYF,TGTGCCAGCGCCTCAACACAGGGGGCGAGAGAGACCCAGTACTTC
TRBV18,-,TRBJ1-5,TRBD1,CASSQTGGANQPQHF,TGTGCCAGCTCACAGACAGGGGGGGCGAATCAGCCCCAGCATTTT
TRBV5-6,few,TRBJ2-3,TRBD1,CASSSLWTGETDTQYF,TGTGCCAGCAGCTCCCTTTGGACAGGGGAGACAGATACGCAGTATTTT
TRBV5-1,-,TRBJ2-2,TRBD2,CASRERLATNTGELFF,TGCGCCAGCAGGGAAAGACTAGCCACGAACACCGGGGAGCTGTTTTTT
TRBV9,many,TRBJ2-1,TRBD2,CASSPGASGSSYNEQFF,TGTGCCAGCAGCCCTGGGGCTAGCGGGAGCTCCTACAATGAGCAGTTCTTC
TRBV14,few,TRBJ2-3,-,CASSPLKGGDTQYF,TGTGCCAGCAGCCCACTCAAAGGTGGAGATACGCAGTATTTT
TRBV7-9,-,TRBJ2-5,-,CASSEGAYQETQYF,TGTGCCAGCAGCGAAGGAGCGTACCAAGAGACCCAGTACTTC
TRBV14,-,TRBJ2-4,TRBD2,CASSRGLASGEGIQYF,TGTGCCAGCAGCCGGGGACTAGCGAGCGGAGAGGGCATTCAGTACTTC
TRBV9,-,TRBJ2-2,TRBD2,CASSAPPGLAIKNTGELFF,TGTGCCAGCAGCGCCCCGCCGGGACTAGCGATAAAGAACACCGGGGAGCTGTTTTTT
TRBV11-2,-,TRBJ2-7,-,CASSLAQGRKGEQYF,TGTGCCAGCAGCTTAGCGCAGGGTAGAAAAGGAGAGCAGTACTTC
TRBV5-6,few,TRBJ2-3,-,CASSLWDTQYF,TGTGCCAGCAGCTTGTGGGATACGCAGTATTTT
TRBV7-9,-,TRBJ2-5,TRBD2,CASSPGPGRAGETQYF,TGTGCCAGCAGCCCAGGGCCCGGGAGGGCCGGGGAGACCCAGTACTTC
TRBV7-2,-,TRBJ1-1,-,CASSLGSPTEAFF,TGTGCCAGCAGCTTAGGTTCACCGACCGAAGCTTTCTTT